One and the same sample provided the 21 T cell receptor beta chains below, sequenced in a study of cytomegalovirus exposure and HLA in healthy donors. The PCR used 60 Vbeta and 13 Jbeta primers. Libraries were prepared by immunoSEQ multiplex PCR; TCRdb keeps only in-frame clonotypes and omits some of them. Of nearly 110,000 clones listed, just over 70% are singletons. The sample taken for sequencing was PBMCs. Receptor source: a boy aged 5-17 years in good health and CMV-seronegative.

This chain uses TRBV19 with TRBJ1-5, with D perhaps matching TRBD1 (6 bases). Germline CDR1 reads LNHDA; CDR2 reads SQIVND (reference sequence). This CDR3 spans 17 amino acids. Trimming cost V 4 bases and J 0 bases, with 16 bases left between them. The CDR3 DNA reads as TGTGCCAGTAGTACCCGGGACACCCCATATAGCAATCAGCCCCAGCATTTT. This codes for CASSTRDTPYSNQPQHF.

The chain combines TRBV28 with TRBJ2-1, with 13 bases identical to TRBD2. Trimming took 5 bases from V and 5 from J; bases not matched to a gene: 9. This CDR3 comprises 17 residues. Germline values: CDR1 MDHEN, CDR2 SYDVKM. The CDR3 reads CASSPILAGGQDNEQFF. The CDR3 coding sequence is TGTGCCAGCAGTCCTATACTAGCGGGAGGGCAGGACAATGAGCAGTTCTTC.

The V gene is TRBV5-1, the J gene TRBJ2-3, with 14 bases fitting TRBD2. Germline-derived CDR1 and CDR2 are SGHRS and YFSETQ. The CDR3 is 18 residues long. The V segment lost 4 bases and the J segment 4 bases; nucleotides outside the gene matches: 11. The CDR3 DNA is TGCGCCAGCAGCAACCCGGGACTAGCGGGAGTTCGGTCAGATACGCAGTATTTT. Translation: CASSNPGLAGVRSDTQYF.

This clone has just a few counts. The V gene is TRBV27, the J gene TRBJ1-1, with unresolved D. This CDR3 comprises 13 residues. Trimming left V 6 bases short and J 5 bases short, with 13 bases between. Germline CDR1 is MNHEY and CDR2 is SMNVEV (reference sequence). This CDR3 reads CASSRTLGTEAFF. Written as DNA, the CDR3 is TGTGCCAGCAGCCGCACCCTCGGGACTGAAGCTTTCTTT.

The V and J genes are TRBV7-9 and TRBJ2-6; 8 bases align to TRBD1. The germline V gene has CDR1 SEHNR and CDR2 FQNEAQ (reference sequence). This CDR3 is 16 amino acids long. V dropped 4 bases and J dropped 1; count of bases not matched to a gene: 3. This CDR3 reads CASSWTGRSGANVLTF. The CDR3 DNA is TGTGCCAGCAGCTGGACAGGGAGATCTGGGGCCAACGTCCTGACTTTC. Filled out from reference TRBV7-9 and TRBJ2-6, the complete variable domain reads DTGVSQNPRHKITKRGQNVTFRCDPISEHNRLYWYRQTLGQGPEFLTYFQNEAQLEKSRLLSDRFSAERPKGSFSTLEIQRTEQGDSAMYLCASSWTGRSGANVLTFGAGSRLTVL.

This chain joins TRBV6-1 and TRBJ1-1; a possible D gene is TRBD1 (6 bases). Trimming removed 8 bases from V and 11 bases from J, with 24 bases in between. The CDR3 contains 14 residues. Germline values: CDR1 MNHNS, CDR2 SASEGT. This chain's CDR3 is CASDPPTGELKAFF. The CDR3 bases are TGTGCCAGCGACCCCCCGACAGGCGAGTTAAAGGCTTTCTTT.

Here the CDR3 reads CASSLRDTEAFF. The CDR3 region has the DNA TGTGCCAGCAGCCTACGGGACACTGAAGCTTTCTTT. The chain is built from TRBV11-3 and TRBJ1-1; D unclear. V dropped 5 bases and J dropped 3 bases, with 7 bases sitting between them. This CDR3 is built from 12 residues. Germline CDR1 is SGHNT and CDR2 is YENEEA.

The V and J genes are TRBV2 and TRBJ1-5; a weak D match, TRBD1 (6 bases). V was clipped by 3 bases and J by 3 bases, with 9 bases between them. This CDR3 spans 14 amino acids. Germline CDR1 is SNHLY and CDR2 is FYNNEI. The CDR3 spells CASSDRTDNQPQHF. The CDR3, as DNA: TGTGCCAGCAGTGATCGGACAGACAATCAGCCCCAGCATTTT. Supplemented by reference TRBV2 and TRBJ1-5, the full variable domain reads EPEVTQTPSHQVTQMGQEVILRCVPISNHLYFYWYRQILGQKVEFLVSFYNNEISEKSEIFDDQFSVERPDGSNFTLKIRSTKLEDSAMYFCASSDRTDNQPQHFGDGTRLSIL.

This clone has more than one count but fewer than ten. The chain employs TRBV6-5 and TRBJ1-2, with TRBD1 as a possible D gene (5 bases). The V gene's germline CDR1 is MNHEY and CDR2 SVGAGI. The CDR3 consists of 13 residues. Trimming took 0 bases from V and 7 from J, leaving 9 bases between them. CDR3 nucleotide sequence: TGTGCCAGCAGTTACTCGTGGCAGGGTGGCTACACCTTC. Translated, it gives CASSYSWQGGYTF.

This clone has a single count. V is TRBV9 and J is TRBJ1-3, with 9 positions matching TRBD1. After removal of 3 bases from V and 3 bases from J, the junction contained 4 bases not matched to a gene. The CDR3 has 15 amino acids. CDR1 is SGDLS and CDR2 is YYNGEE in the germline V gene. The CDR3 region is CASSGTGARGNTIYF. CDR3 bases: TGTGCCAGCAGCGGGACAGGGGCCCGTGGAAACACCATATATTTT.

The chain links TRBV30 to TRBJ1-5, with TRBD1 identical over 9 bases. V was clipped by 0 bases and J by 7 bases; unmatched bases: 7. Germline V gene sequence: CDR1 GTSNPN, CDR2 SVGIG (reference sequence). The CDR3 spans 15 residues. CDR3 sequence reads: CAWSVMGQGGQPQHF. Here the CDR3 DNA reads TGTGCCTGGAGTGTAATGGGACAGGGAGGACAGCCCCAGCATTTT.

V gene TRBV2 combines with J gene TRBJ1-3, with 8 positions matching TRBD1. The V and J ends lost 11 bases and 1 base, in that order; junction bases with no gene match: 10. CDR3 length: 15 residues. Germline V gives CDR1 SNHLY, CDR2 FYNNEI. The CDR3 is CALRDRLVSGNTIYF. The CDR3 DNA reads TGTGCCCTACGGGACAGGCTGGTTTCTGGAAACACCATATATTTT.

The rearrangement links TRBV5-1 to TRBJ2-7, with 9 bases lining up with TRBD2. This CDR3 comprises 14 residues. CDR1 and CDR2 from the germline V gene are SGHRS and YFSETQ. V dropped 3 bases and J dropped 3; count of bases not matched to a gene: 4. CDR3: CASSWEAGGYEQYF. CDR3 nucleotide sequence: TGCGCCAGCAGCTGGGAAGCGGGAGGCTACGAGCAGTACTTC.

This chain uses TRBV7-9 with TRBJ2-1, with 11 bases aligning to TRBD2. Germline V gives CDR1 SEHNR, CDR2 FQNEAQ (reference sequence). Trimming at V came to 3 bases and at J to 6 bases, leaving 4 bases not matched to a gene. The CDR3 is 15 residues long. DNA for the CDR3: TGTGCCAGCAGCTTTACTAGCGGGAGCCTCAATGAGCAGTTCTTC. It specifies CASSFTSGSLNEQFF.

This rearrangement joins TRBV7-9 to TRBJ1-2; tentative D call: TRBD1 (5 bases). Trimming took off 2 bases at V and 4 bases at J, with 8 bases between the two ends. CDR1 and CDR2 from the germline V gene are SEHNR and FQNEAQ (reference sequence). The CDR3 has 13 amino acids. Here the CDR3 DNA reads TGTGCCAGCAGCTTACCAGGGCTCTATGGCTACACCTTC. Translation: CASSLPGLYGYTF.

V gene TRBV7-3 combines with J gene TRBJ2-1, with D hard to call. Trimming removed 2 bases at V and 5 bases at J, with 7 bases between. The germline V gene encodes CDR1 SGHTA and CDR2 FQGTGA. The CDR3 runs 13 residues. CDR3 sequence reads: CASSLHQDNEQFF. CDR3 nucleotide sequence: TGTGCCAGCAGCTTACACCAGGACAATGAGCAGTTCTTC.

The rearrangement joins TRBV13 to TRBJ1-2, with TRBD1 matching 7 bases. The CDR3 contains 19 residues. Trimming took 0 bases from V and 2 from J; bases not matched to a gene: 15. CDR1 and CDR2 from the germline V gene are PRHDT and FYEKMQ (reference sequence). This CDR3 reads CASSLGADRSNHLNYGYTF. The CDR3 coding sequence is TGTGCCAGCAGCTTAGGAGCGGACAGGAGCAACCATTTAAACTATGGCTACACCTTC.

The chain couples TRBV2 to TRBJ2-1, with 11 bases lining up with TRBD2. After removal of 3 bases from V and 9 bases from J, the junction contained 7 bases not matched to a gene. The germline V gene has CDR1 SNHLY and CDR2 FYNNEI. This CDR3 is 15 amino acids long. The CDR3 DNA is TGTGCCAGCAGTGACGGTAGCGGGAGGGCCGCTGAGCAGTTCTTC. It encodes CASSDGSGRAAEQFF.

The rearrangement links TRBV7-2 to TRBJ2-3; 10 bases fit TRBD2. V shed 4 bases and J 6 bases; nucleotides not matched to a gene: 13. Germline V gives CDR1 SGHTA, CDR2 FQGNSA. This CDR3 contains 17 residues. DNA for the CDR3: TGTGCCAGCAGCTCACCCATGAGCGGGGGGGCCCTTGATACGCAGTATTTT. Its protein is CASSSPMSGGALDTQYF.

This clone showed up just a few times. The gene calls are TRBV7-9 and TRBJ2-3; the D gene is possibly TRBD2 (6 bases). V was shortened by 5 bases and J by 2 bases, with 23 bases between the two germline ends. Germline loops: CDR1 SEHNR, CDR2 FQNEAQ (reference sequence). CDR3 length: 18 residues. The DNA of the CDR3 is TGTGCCAGCAGCCCCCCCTGGGGGGAAGGAGGACACACAGATACGCAGTATTTT. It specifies CASSPPWGEGGHTDTQYF.

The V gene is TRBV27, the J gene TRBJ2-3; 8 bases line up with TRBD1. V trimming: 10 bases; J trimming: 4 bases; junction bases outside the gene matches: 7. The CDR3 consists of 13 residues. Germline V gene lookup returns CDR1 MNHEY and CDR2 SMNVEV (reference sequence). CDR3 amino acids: CAILDRVADTQYF. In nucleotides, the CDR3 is TGTGCCATCCTGGACAGGGTAGCAGATACGCAGTATTTT.